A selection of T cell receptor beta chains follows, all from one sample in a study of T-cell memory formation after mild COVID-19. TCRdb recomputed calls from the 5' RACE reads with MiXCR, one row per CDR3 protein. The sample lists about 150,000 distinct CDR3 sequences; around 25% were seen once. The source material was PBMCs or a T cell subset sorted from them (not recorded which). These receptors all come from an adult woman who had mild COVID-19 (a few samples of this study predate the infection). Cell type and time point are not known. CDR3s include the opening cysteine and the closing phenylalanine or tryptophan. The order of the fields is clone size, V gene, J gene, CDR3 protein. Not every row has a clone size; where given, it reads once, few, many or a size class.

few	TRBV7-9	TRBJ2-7	CASSPRQGVYEQYF
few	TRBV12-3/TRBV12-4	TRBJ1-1	CGSGTGTEAFF
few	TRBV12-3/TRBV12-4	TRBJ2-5	CASSSGTSGGWGQETQYF
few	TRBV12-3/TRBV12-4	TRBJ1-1	CASSSSGDTEAFF
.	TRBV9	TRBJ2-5	CASSVTSGPSGSQYF
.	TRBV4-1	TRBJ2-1	CASSQAYSEYNEQFF
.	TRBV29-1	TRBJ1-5	CSEKDNQPQHF
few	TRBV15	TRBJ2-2	CATSRETSGYTGELFF
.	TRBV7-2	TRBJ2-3	CASDFERGQIADTQYF
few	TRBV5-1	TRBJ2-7	CASSLGTGGGSYEQYF
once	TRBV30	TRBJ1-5	CAWSAGPINQPQHF
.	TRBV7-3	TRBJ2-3	CASSQSGGGTDTQYF
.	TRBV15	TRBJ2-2	CATSGTANTGELFF
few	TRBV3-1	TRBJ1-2	CASSPGTVNYGYTF
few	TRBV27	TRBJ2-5	CASSLPAGGETQYF
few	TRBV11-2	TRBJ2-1	CASSLATGNEQFF
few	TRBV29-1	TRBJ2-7	CSAGQGGYEQYF
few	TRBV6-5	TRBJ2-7	CASSYAGAGEQYF
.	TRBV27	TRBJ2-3	CASSLPSGGTDTQYF
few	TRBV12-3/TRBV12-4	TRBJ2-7	CASSDDPNYEQYF
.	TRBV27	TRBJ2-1	CASSIGQVGNEQFF
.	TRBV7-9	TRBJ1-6	CASSLGGAGNSPLHF
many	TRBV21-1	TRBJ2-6	CASSNVGAGANVLTF
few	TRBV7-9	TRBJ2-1	CASSSTGQGPYNEQFF
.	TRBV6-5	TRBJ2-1	CASSYSGLVNEQFF
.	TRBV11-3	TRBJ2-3	CASSLTPSSGGAGADTQYF